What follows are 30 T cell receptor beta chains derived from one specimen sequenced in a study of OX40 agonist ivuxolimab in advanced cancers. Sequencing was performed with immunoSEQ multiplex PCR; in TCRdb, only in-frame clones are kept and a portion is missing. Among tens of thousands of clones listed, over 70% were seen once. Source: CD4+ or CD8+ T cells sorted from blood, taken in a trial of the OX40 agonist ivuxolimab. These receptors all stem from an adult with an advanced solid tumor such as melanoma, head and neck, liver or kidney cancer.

CDR3 DNA sequence: TGTGCCAGCAAAAAGTTGGACCCGGCCTACGAGCAGTACTTC. Amino acids: CASKKLDPAYEQYF. J is TRBJ2-7 and V is TRBV6-1, with no clear D. V was pared by 7 bases and J by 2 bases, with 15 bases between. There are 14 residues in the CDR3. In germline, CDR1 is MNHNS, CDR2 SASEGT.

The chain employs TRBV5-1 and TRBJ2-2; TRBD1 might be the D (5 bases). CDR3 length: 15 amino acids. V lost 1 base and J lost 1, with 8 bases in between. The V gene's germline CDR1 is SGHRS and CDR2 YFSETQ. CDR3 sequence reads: CASSLLGQNTGELFF. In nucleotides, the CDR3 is TGCGCCAGCAGCTTGCTGGGGCAGAACACCGGGGAGCTGTTTTTT.

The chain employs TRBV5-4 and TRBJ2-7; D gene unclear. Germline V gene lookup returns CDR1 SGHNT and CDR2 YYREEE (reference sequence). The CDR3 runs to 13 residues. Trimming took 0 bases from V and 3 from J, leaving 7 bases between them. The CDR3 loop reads CASSLEGFYEQYF. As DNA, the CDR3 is TGTGCCAGCAGCTTGGAGGGTTTCTACGAGCAGTACTTC.

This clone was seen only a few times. The chain's CDR3 is CASSQVQNSGANVLTF. DNA of the CDR3: TGCGCCAGCAGCCAAGTGCAGAACTCTGGGGCCAACGTCCTGACTTTC. The chain links TRBV4-3 to TRBJ2-6; D is unresolved. This CDR3 is built from 16 residues. V shed 1 base and J shed 0 bases, with 7 bases lying between them. Germline V gene lookup returns CDR1 LGHNA and CDR2 YSLEER.

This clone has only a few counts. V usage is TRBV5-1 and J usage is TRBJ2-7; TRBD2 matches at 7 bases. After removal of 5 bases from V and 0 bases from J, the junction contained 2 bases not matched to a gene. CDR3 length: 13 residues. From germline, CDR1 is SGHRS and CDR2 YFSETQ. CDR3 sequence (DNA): TGCGCCAGCAGGGGGGGGAGCTCCTACGAGCAGTACTTC. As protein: CASRGGSSYEQYF.

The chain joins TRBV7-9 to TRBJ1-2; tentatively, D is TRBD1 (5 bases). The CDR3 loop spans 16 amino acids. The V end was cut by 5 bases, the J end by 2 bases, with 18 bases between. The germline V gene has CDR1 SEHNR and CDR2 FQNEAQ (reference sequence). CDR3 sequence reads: CASSPEIGGTNYGYTF. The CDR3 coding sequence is TGTGCCAGCAGCCCTGAAATTGGGGGAACAAACTATGGCTACACCTTC.

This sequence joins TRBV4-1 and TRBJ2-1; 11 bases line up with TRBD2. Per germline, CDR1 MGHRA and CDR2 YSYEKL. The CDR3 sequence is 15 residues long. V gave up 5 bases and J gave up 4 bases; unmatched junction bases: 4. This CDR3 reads CASSGPSGGYNEQFF. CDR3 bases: TGCGCCAGCAGCGGACCTAGCGGGGGGTACAATGAGCAGTTCTTC.

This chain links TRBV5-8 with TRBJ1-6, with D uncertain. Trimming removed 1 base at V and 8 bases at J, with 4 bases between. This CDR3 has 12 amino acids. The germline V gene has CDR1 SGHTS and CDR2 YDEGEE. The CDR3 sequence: CASSLWDSPLHF. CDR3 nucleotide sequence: TGTGCCAGCAGCTTGTGGGATTCACCCCTCCACTTT.

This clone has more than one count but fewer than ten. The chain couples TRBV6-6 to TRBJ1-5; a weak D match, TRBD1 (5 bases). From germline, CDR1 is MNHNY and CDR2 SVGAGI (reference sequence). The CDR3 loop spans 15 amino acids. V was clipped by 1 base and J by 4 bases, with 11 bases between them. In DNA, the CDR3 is TGTGCCAGCAGTTACTTAGATCGGGGGAATCAGCCCCAGCATTTT. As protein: CASSYLDRGNQPQHF.

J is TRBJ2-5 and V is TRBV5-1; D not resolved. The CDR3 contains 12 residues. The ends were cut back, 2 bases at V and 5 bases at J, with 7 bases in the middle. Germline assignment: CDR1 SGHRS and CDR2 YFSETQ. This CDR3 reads CASSFSAETQYF. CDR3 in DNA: TGCGCCAGCAGCTTTTCAGCGGAGACCCAGTACTTC.

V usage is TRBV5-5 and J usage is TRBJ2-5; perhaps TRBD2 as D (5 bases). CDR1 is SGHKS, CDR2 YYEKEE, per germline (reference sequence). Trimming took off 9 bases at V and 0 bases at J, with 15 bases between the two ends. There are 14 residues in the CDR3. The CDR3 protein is CATTNGLNQETQYF. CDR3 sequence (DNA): TGTGCCACCACAAACGGACTGAACCAAGAGACCCAGTACTTC. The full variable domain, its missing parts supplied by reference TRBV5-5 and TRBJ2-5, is DAGVTQSPTHLIKTRGQQVTLRCSPISGHKSVSWYQQVLGQGPQFIFQYYEKEERGRGNFPDRFSARQFPNYSSELNVNALLLGDSALYLCATTNGLNQETQYFGPGTRLLVL.

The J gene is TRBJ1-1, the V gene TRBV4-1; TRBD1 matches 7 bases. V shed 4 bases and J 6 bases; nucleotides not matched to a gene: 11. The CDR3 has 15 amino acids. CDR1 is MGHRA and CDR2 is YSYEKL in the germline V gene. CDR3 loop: CASSLFLQGSAEAFF. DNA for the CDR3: TGCGCCAGCAGCCTATTCCTACAGGGGAGTGCTGAAGCTTTCTTT.

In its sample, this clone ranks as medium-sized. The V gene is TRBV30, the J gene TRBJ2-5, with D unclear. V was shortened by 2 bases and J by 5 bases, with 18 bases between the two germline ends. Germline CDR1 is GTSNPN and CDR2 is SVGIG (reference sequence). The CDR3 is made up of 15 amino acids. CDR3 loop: CAWSRSQAPGETQYF. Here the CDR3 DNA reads TGTGCCTGGAGTCGGAGTCAGGCTCCCGGGGAGACCCAGTACTTC.

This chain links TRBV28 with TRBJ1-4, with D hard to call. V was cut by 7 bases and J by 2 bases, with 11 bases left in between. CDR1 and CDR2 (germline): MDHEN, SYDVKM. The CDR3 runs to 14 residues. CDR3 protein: CASTPSGTNEKLFF. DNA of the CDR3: TGTGCCAGCACCCCATCCGGGACTAATGAAAAACTGTTTTTT.

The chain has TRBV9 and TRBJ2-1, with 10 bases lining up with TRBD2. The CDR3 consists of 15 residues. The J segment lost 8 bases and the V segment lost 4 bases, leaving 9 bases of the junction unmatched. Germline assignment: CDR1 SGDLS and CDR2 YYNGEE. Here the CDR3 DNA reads TGTGCCAGCAGCCGTCTAGCGGGAGATATGGATGAGCAGTTCTTC. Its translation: CASSRLAGDMDEQFF.

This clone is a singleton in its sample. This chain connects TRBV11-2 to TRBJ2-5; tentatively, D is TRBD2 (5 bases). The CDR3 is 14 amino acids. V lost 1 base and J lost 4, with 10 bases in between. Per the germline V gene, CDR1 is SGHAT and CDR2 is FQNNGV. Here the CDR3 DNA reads TGTGCCAGCAGCTTAGGATACGGGGTAGAGACCCAGTACTTC. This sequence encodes CASSLGYGVETQYF.

The CDR3 region has the DNA TGTGCCACCAGGACAGGGCCCGGGGAGCTGTTTTTT. It yields the protein CATRTGPGELFF. The chain couples TRBV15 to TRBJ2-2; 7 nucleotides match TRBD1. The CDR3 has 12 residues. Trimming took 6 bases from V and 6 from J; bases not matched to a gene: 1. Germline assignment: CDR1 LNHNV and CDR2 YYDKDF (reference sequence).

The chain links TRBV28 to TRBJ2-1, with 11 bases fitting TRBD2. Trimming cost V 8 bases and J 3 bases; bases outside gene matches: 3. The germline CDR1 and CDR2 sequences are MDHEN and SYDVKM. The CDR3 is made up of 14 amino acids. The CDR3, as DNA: TGTGCCAGCTTACTAGCGGGAGACTACAATGAGCAGTTCTTC. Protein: CASLLAGDYNEQFF.

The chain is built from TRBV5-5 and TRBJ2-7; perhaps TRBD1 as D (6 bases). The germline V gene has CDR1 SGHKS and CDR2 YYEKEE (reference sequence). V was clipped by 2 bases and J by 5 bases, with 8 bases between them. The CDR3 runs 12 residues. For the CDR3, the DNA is TGTGCCAGCAGCTTACAGGGCAACGAGCAGTACTTC. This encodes CASSLQGNEQYF.

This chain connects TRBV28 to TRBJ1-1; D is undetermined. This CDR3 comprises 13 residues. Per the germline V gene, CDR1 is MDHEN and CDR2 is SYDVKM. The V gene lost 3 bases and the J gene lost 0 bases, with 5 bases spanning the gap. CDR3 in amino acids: CASSFSMNTEAFF. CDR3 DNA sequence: TGTGCCAGCAGTTTCTCCATGAACACTGAAGCTTTCTTT. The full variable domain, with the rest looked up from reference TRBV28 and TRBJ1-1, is DVKVTQSSRYLVKRTGEKVFLECVQDMDHENMFWYRQDPGLGLRLIYFSYDVKMKEKGDIPEGYSVSREKKERFSLILESASTNQTSMYLCASSFSMNTEAFFGQGTRLTVV.

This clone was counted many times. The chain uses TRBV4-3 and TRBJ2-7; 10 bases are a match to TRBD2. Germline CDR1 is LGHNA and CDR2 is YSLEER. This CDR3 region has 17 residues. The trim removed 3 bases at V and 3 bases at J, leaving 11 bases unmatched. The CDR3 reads CASSQTLLAGDLYEQYF. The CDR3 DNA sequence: TGCGCCAGCAGCCAGACCCTTCTAGCGGGGGACCTCTACGAGCAGTACTTC.

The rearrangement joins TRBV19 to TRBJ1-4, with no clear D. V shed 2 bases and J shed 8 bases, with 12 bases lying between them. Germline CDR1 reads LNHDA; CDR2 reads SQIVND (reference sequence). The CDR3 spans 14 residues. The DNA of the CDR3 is TGTGCCAGTAGTATATATCCCGGGGAGGAAAAACTGTTTTTT. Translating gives CASSIYPGEEKLFF.

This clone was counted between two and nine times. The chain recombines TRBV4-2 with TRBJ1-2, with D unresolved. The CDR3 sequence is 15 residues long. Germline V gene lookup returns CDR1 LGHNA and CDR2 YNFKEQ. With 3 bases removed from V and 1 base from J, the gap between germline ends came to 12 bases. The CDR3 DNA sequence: TGTGCCAGCAGCCAGTTAGGGCAGGTTAACTATGGCTACACCTTC. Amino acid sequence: CASSQLGQVNYGYTF.

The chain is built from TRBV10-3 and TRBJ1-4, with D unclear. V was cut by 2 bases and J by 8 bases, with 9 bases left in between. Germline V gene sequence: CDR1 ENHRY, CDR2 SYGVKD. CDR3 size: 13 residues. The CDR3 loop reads CAISEPDPEKLFF. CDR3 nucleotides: TGTGCCATCAGTGAGCCAGACCCGGAAAAACTGTTTTTT.

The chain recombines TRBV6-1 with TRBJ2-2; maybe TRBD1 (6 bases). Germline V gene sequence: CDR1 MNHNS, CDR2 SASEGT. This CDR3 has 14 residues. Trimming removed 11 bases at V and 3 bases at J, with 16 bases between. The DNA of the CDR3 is TGTGCCTGTCGCCGGGACACGGACACCGGGGAGCTGTTTTTT. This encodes CACRRDTDTGELFF.

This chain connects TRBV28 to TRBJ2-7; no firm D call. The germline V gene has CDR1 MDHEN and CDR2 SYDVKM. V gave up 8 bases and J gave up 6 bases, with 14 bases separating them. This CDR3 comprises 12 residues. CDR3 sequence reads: CASGLGVIEQYF. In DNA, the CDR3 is TGTGCCAGCGGCCTTGGGGTCATCGAGCAGTACTTC.

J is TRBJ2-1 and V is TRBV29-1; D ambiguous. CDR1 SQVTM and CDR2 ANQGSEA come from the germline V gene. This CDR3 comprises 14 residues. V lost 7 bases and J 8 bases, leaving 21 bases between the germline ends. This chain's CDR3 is CSARTEWNPDEQFF. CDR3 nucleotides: TGCAGCGCCCGCACGGAGTGGAATCCGGATGAGCAGTTCTTC.

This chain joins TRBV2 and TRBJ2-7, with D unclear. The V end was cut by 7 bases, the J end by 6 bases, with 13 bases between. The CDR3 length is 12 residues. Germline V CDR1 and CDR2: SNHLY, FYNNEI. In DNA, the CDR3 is TGTGCCAGCATTTATACAACCGGCGAGCAGTACTTC. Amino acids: CASIYTTGEQYF.

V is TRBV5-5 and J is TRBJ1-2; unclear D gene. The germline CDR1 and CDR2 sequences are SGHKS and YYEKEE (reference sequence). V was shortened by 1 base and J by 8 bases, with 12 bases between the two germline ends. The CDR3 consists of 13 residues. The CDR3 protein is CASSLYAGWGYTF. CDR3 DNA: TGTGCCAGCAGCTTGTATGCCGGGTGGGGCTACACCTTC.

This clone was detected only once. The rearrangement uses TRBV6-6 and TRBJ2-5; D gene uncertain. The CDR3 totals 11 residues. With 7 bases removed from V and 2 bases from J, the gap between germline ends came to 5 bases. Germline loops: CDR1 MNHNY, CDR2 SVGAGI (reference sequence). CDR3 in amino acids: CASKQQETQYF. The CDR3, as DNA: TGTGCCAGCAAACAACAAGAGACCCAGTACTTC.